The sequence of this T cell receptor beta chain was determined in a study of CD8+ T cells in alopecia areata. Treatment indicated: oral pan-JAK inhibitor, 5-10 mg twice daily. Germline CDR1 reads SGHDT; CDR2 reads YYEEEE. This CDR3 contains 12 residues. V gave up 0 bases and J gave up 3 bases, with 3 bases separating them. Comment on this clone: The antigen is not known. Other DNA sequences in the same sample also yield this CDR3.

Overall study results and limits: Scalp and blood retained many expanded lesional clones during tofacitinib.

Extracted from the samples, RNA was reverse transcribed into cDNA to serve as the sequencing template. TCRdb's table, derived via immunoSEQ multiplex PCR, lists solely in-frame clones and lacks some. The sample includes over 150,000 clones, approximately 55% of them seen just once. The specimen comprised CD8+ T cells sorted from blood, sampled at week 24, from a patient treated with tofacitinib. The chain couples TRBV5-6 to TRBJ1-1, with unresolved D. The sequence derives from a human donor with alopecia areata. The CDR3 here is CASSLGDTEAFF. CDR3 DNA: TGTGCCAGCAGCTTGGGCGACACTGAAGCTTTCTTT.